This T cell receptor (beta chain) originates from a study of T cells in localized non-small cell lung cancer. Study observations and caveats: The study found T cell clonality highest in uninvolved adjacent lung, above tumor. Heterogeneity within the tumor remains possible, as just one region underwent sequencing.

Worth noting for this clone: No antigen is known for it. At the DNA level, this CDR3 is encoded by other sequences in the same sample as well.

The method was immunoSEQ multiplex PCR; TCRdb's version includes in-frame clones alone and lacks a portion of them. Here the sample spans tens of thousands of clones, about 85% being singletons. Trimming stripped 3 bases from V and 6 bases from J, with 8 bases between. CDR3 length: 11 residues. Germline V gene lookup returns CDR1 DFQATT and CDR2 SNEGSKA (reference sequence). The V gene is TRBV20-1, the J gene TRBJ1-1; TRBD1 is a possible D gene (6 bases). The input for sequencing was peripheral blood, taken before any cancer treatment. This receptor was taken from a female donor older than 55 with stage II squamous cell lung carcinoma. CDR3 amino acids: CSAREGAEAFF. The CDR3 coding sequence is TGCAGTGCTAGGGAGGGGGCTGAAGCTTTCTTT.